The rows below give T cell receptor beta chains drawn from one sample of a study of blood T cell repertoires in COVID-19. Data came from immunoSEQ multiplex PCR; TCRdb stores just in-frame clones and leaves some out. The repertoire holds about 280,000 clones, 65% to 90% seen once, with roughly 15% in the top ten. Input material: peripheral blood. The receptors here all came from a human donor in a cohort sampled during active COVID-19. The CDR3 runs from the conserved cysteine through the conserved F or W. D genes are given only for firm matches. Not all rows give a size; the values are once, few, many and, for expanded clones, a class.

DNA	CDR3	J	size	V	D
TGTGCCACCAGCAGACAGGGGCTTGGGGAGCTGTTTTTT	CATSRQGLGELFF	TRBJ2-2	.	TRBV15	.
TGTGCCAGCAGTGGACGGTCCGTGAGGACTGAAGCTTTCTTT	CASSGRSVRTEAFF	TRBJ1-1	.	TRBV2	.
TGTGCCAGCAGTGACCCGACTAGCGGTAGCACAGATACGCAGTATTTT	CASSDPTSGSTDTQYF	TRBJ2-3	.	TRBV25-1	TRBD2
TGTGCCAGCAGTTTACCCGGGAGTAACAATGAGCAGTTCTTC	CASSLPGSNNEQFF	TRBJ2-1	.	TRBV27	.
TGTGCCAGCAGTGAATCATCCAACTATGGCTACACCTTC	CASSESSNYGYTF	TRBJ1-2	.	TRBV2	.
TGTGCCAGCTCACCCGGGACTAGCGGGACGGGGCGTCGGGAGCAGTACTTC	CASSPGTSGTGRREQYF	TRBJ2-7	.	TRBV18	TRBD2
TGCAGTGCTGTTACAGGGAAATTGGAGTACTTC	CSAVTGKLEYF	TRBJ2-7	.	TRBV20-1	.
TGCGCCAGCAGCTTGACAAAAACGAGCACAGATACGCAGTATTTT	CASSLTKTSTDTQYF	TRBJ2-3	once	TRBV5-1	.
TGTGCCACCAGTGATCCTCCCGCCGGGGAGCTGTTTTTT	CATSDPPAGELFF	TRBJ2-2	.	TRBV24-1	.
TGTGCCAGTAGTATCAGACTAGATCGGTACAATGAGCAGTTCTTC	CASSIRLDRYNEQFF	TRBJ2-1	few	TRBV19	.
TGCGCCAGCAGCTACACGGGGGGGCGGGAGACCCAGTACTTC	CASSYTGGRETQYF	TRBJ2-5	.	TRBV4-3	TRBD2
TGCAGCGTTACACTAGCGGGAAGCTACAATGAGCAGTTCTTC	CSVTLAGSYNEQFF	TRBJ2-1	once	TRBV29-1	TRBD2
TGCGCCAGCAGCTCAGGGGAACTAGCGGGTATGCAAGAGACCCAGTACTTC	CASSSGELAGMQETQYF	TRBJ2-5	.	TRBV5-1	TRBD2
TGTGCCAGCAGCCAACGGACAGGGGACGTTGAGCAGTTCTTC	CASSQRTGDVEQFF	TRBJ2-1	.	TRBV4-2	TRBD1
TGTGCCAGCAGTACCGGGAACTCCTACGAGCAGTACTTC	CASSTGNSYEQYF	TRBJ2-7	once	TRBV27	.
TGTGCCAGCAGCCACCGGGACAGGGAATCCTACGAGCAGTACTTC	CASSHRDRESYEQYF	TRBJ2-7	.	TRBV11-3	TRBD1
TGTGCCAGCAGCTTAGTTTCGGTAATGAACACTGAAGCTTTCTTT	CASSLVSVMNTEAFF	TRBJ1-1	.	TRBV5-6	.
TGTGCCAGCAGCACGCGGCAGGAAGCTTTCTTT	CASSTRQEAFF	TRBJ1-1	.	TRBV7-9	.
TGTGCCAGCAGCTTAGATAGGAGCTACGAGCAGTACTTC	CASSLDRSYEQYF	TRBJ2-7	.	TRBV7-2	.
TGTGCCAGCAGCCAAACTAGCGGGATAGGAAATACGCAGTATTTT	CASSQTSGIGNTQYF	TRBJ2-3	.	TRBV3-1/TRBV3-2	TRBD2
TGTGCCAGCTTTCCGGGAGAATCTAGAGGCTACACCTTC	CASFPGESRGYTF	TRBJ1-2	.	TRBV2	.
TGTGCCAGCAGGGGACTAGCGGGAGGGCCGGGCCGCGAGCAGTACTTC	CASRGLAGGPGREQYF	TRBJ2-7	.	TRBV11-2	TRBD2
TGTGCCAGCAGTCCGGCGGGAGCGGGGGAGCAGTACTTC	CASSPAGAGEQYF	TRBJ2-7	.	TRBV6-2/TRBV6-3	TRBD2
TGTGCCAGCAGCTCCCGTCGTCAGGGCCTAGACACTGAAGCTTTCTTT	CASSSRRQGLDTEAFF	TRBJ1-1	.	TRBV7-2	.
TGTGCCAGCAGCCAAGGGGATCGGGGCAGGGGGCTGATAACTAATGAAAAACTGTTTTTT	CASSQGDRGRGLITNEKLFF	TRBJ1-4	.	TRBV3-1/TRBV3-2	TRBD1